Listed here are 15 T cell receptor beta chains from one sample, sequenced in a study of blood T cell repertoires in COVID-19. Profiled with immunoSEQ multiplex PCR; TCRdb holds only in-frame clones, not every one. The sample includes approximately 140,000 clones, approximately 83% seen only once; the top ten take around 8%. The sequencing input was peripheral blood. The receptors were gathered from a woman aged 55-69 years with COVID-19, enrolled during active disease.

The rearrangement joins TRBV7-3 to TRBJ2-3, with TRBD2 identical over 11 bases. Germline-derived CDR1 and CDR2 are SGHTA and FQGTGA. This CDR3 comprises 18 residues. V lost 2 bases, J lost 4 bases, and 11 bases stayed unmatched. The CDR3 bases are TGTGCCAGCAGCTTATTCCTAGCGGGGGGCCCCAGGGCAGATACGCAGTATTTT. Protein product: CASSLFLAGGPRADTQYF.

This rearrangement joins TRBV5-6 to TRBJ1-2; tentatively, D is TRBD1 (5 bases). The CDR3 sequence is 16 residues long. Germline CDR1 reads SGHDT; CDR2 reads YYEEEE. V lost 4 bases and J 4 bases, leaving 20 bases between the germline ends. The CDR3 loop reads CASSPRSGDWGYGYTF. The DNA for the CDR3 is TGTGCCAGCAGCCCTCGGTCGGGGGATTGGGGCTATGGCTACACCTTC.

This clone was detected only once. The V and J genes are TRBV6-5 and TRBJ2-1; 7 bases align to TRBD1. The J segment lost 4 bases and the V segment lost 6 bases, leaving 6 bases of the junction unmatched. CDR1 is MNHEY and CDR2 is SVGAGI in the germline V gene. CDR3 length: 14 amino acids. CDR3 region: CASRGGRSYNEQFF. CDR3 sequence (DNA): TGTGCCAGCAGAGGGGGCCGTTCGTACAATGAGCAGTTCTTC.

This chain links TRBV9 with TRBJ1-5; a weak D match, TRBD1 (5 bases). The V end was cut by 3 bases, the J end by 1 base, with 11 bases between. Germline lookup yields CDR1 SGDLS and CDR2 YYNGEE. This CDR3 comprises 15 residues. The CDR3 DNA reads TGTGCCAGCAGCGCCGAAGGGGAAAGCAATCAGCCCCAGCATTTT. It translates to CASSAEGESNQPQHF.

The chain employs TRBV6-5 and TRBJ1-2, with D perhaps matching TRBD1 (5 bases). There are 13 residues in the CDR3. Trimming took off 5 bases at V and 4 bases at J, with 11 bases between the two ends. Germline-derived CDR1 and CDR2 are MNHEY and SVGAGI. In DNA, the CDR3 is TGTGCCAGCAGTCCAGGACAAGCCTATGGCTACACCTTC. This encodes CASSPGQAYGYTF.

The chain has TRBV7-9 and TRBJ2-7, with TRBD2 matching 12 bases. The CDR3 is made up of 15 amino acids. The V and J ends lost 6 bases and 4 bases, in that order; junction bases with no gene match: 7. CDR1 is SEHNR and CDR2 is FQNEAQ in the germline V gene (reference sequence). CDR3 protein: CASRGTSGGIYEQYF. The CDR3 coding sequence is TGTGCCAGCAGGGGAACTAGCGGGGGGATTTACGAGCAGTACTTC.

The gene calls are TRBV4-1 and TRBJ1-5, with 7 bases matching TRBD1. Germline trimming cut 0 bases from V and 1 base from J; bases unmatched to any gene: 6. This CDR3 has 17 residues. Germline CDR1 is MGHRA and CDR2 is YSYEKL. The CDR3 coding sequence is TGCGCCAGCAGCCAAGATTCCCGACAGGGAAGCAATCAGCCCCAGCATTTT. Translated: CASSQDSRQGSNQPQHF.

The rearrangement links TRBV4-3 to TRBJ2-2; TRBD1 matches 7 bases. The germline V gene has CDR1 LGHNA and CDR2 YSLEER. The CDR3 has 21 amino acids. The ends lost 0 bases at V and 0 bases at J; junction bases unmatched: 16. CDR3 bases: TGCGCCAGCAGCCAAGATATTTCCCGGGACAGCGGTACTTCGAACACCGGGGAGCTGTTTTTT. It yields the protein CASSQDISRDSGTSNTGELFF.

The chain couples TRBV24-1 to TRBJ2-7, with D perhaps TRBD2 (5 bases). Germline V gives CDR1 KGHDR, CDR2 SFDVKD. The ends were cut back, 5 bases at V and 2 bases at J, with 12 bases in the middle. CDR3 length: 14 residues. The CDR3 nucleotides are TGTGCCACCAGTGGAGGGTCCGGGCCCTACGAGCAGTACTTC. Its protein product is CATSGGSGPYEQYF.

This clone was picked up a small number of times. The rearrangement links TRBV7-6 to TRBJ2-5, with TRBD2 matching over 8 bases. The CDR3 spans 16 residues. Germline values: CDR1 SGHVS, CDR2 FNYEAQ. After removal of 3 bases from V and 5 bases from J, the junction contained 11 bases not matched to a gene. CDR3 amino acids: CASSFRAGGPGETQYF. Here the CDR3 DNA reads TGTGCCAGCAGCTTCCGGGCGGGGGGCCCGGGTGAGACCCAGTACTTC.

J is TRBJ1-2 and V is TRBV6-5; a possible D gene is TRBD1 (5 bases). Trimming pared 10 bases from V and 5 bases from J, leaving 23 bases between. The CDR3 consists of 15 residues. Per germline, CDR1 MNHEY and CDR2 SVGAGI. The CDR3 loop is CATVQTRDSGYGYTF. In nucleotides, the CDR3 is TGTGCCACGGTACAAACAAGAGACAGTGGTTATGGCTACACCTTC.

This clone was counted between two and nine times. CDR3 bases: TGTGCCAGTAGTATGGCAGGGTCAGGGGGAAAGGACTCACCCCTCCACTTT. Encoded protein: CASSMAGSGGKDSPLHF. The chain employs TRBV19 and TRBJ1-6; 7 bases agree with TRBD1. The ends lost 3 bases at V and 10 bases at J; junction bases unmatched: 15. Germline V gene lookup returns CDR1 LNHDA and CDR2 SQIVND (reference sequence). The length of the CDR3 is 17 residues.

The chain employs TRBV28 and TRBJ2-1, with 12 bases fitting TRBD2. After removal of 3 bases from V and 6 bases from J, the junction contained 3 bases not matched to a gene. CDR3 length equals 15 residues. Germline V gene sequence: CDR1 MDHEN, CDR2 SYDVKM. CDR3 sequence (DNA): TGTGCCAGCAGTTTCCTAGCGGGGGGGCCCAATGAGCAGTTCTTC. Protein: CASSFLAGGPNEQFF.

This clone is labeled medium-sized (0.01 to 0.1%). The genes are TRBV10-3 and TRBJ2-3; the match to TRBD2 covers 11 bases. Germline V lookup: CDR1 ENHRY, CDR2 SYGVKD. J was trimmed by 3 bases and V by 8 bases; bases with no gene match: 10. The CDR3 contains 16 residues. The CDR3 spells CAIGPGLAEITDTQYF. The CDR3 region has the DNA TGTGCCATCGGACCGGGACTAGCGGAGATAACAGATACGCAGTATTTT.

The chain couples TRBV5-6 to TRBJ2-1, with D perhaps TRBD2 (7 bases). Per germline, CDR1 SGHDT and CDR2 YYEEEE. Between the trimmed V and J ends, which lost 4 bases and 8 bases, there was a span of 19 bases. The CDR3 is 15 amino acids. CDR3 nucleotides: TGTGCCAGCAGCGCTCGGGGGGCCTCTCTCGATGAGCAGTTCTTC. Its protein is CASSARGASLDEQFF.